This T cell receptor beta chain was identified during a study of beta chain features in type 1 diabetes. The V and J ends lost 4 bases and 2 bases respectively, with 20 bases between them. Germline V lookup: CDR1 SGHRS, CDR2 YFSETQ. There are 17 residues in the CDR3. As every portion of the isolated RNA was reverse transcribed, the sequencing read expressed TCRB transcripts. Method: immunoSEQ multiplex PCR; TCRdb's copy keeps in-frame clones and lacks some. The sample has fewer than 150,000 clones, 6.9% seen once. This clone has more than one count but fewer than ten. The chain is built from TRBV5-1 and TRBJ2-3, with D maybe TRBD1 (6 bases). The source of this sequence is a woman in her 30s in good health. The sample consisted of central memory CD4+ T cells from blood. CDR3 DNA sequence: TGCGCCAGCAGCATTAGTGGGGGCCTCGAGTACACAGATACGCAGTATTTT. This codes for CASSISGGLEYTDTQYF.